The clone carrying this T cell receptor beta chain has just a few counts. The antigen is undetermined. Between the trimmed V and J ends, which lost 2 bases and 0 bases, there was a span of 9 bases. Germline CDR1 reads PRHDT; CDR2 reads FYEKMQ (reference sequence). The CDR3 runs 15 residues. PCR was performed a second time for about 6 to 12 cycles using a sample-barcoded 5' primer and a J-beta primer mix. No fewer than 3 million CDR3-containing paired-end reads came from each sample. Via MiXCR, TCRdb re-called the 5' RACE reads, giving one row per CDR3 protein. The sample lists around 1.7 million distinct CDR3 sequences; roughly 28% were seen once. This specimen belongs to a study of blood T cells in healthy people across ages. There were at least 5 micrograms of total RNA extracted from every sample. Study results and limitations: Correlation between TCR beta diversity and naive T cell percentage was strong.

The sequence came from a woman aged 30 to 39 in good health. The sample consisted of blood. V gene TRBV13 combines with J gene TRBJ2-3, with no clear D. The CDR3 here is CASSLSAGSTDTQYF. The CDR3 nucleotides read TGTGCCAGCAGCTTATCCGCTGGTAGCACAGATACGCAGTATTTT.